These T cell receptor beta chains were read from a single sample in a study. TCRdb called the RT-PCR reads again in MiXCR, with one record for every CDR3 protein. The sample consists of about 680,000 distinct CDR3 sequences, 14% of them appearing once. The sample was memory CD4+ T cells from blood. The source is a female donor in good health, serving as a healthy control. Each CDR3 is given without its conserved first and last residue.

>TRBV20-1
SARGSGLAGVIDEQF
>TRBV7-2
ASSQSSGGAGELF
>TRBV7-2
ASRFGQYTEAF
>TRBV5-5
ASSWDLPRGEQF
>TRBV29-1
SVALFGTDTQY
>TRBV5-1
ASSFGGLAGHEQF
>TRBV20-1
SARGWDRGNGELF
>TRBV12-3/TRBV12-4
ASSLSGAPNEQF
>TRBV9
ASSPSGDYGYT
>TRBV5-1
ASSSTGSGSPLH
>TRBV5-6
ASSARTGGPLSYNEQF
>TRBV20-1
SARLGRGIHEQY
>TRBV6-2/TRBV6-3
ASSYSRRGSNQPQH
>TRBV20-1
SARDRGRINYGYT
>TRBV7-7
ASSLLAGSTDTQY
>TRBV7-3
ASSLTVGLSPSNEQF
>TRBV12-3/TRBV12-4
ASSPQRLAQY
>TRBV4-1
ASSHGQGASETQY
>TRBV24-1
ATSDPSGEANEQF
>TRBV20-1
SAPRLAGGDNEQF
>TRBV7-2
ASSGGSFIETQY
>TRBV6-6
ASSYSVQLSSYNEQF
>TRBV14
ASSQSLAGGEQF
>TRBV20-1
SARGGALNTEAF
>TRBV11-2
ASSLAERNTIY
>TRBV27
ASSFYVNTEAF
>TRBV6-5
ASSSTSGGSIWQY
>TRBV15
ATSRGQGSYNEQF
>TRBV10-3
AISDLMTNTGELF
>TRBV9
ASSAGLDLGGELF
>TRBV20-1
SAPAGNYNEQF
>TRBV28
ASSFTGLQGYEQY
>TRBV28
AGYSGADEQF
>TRBV27
ASARDDNIQY
>TRBV5-1
ASSLGDRFGYT
>TRBV5-1
ASSLGWVEEQY
>TRBV4-3
ASSQEELEKLF
>TRBV9
ASSVGGDSQPQH
>TRBV7-2
ASSPLRKTDTQY
>TRBV29-1
SGSLGTGSEQY